This passage covers 21 T cell receptor beta chains from one sample sequenced in a study of blood T cell repertoires in COVID-19. Sequencing used immunoSEQ multiplex PCR; TCRdb keeps in-frame clones, though not all of them. The data hold approximately 290,000 clones, with around 89% observed a single time. Sequencing input: peripheral blood. These receptors originate from a man aged 25-45 years with acute or convalescent COVID-19.

This rearrangement joins TRBV24-1 to TRBJ2-1; tentatively, D is TRBD1 (8 bases). CDR1 is KGHDR and CDR2 is SFDVKD in the germline V gene. This CDR3 has 16 residues. Trimming left V 3 bases short and J 12 bases short, with 23 bases between. The CDR3 protein is CATSDVRQGSTGGQFF. CDR3 bases: TGTGCCACCAGTGATGTACGACAGGGGTCCACGGGGGGGCAGTTCTTC.

The chain links TRBV28 to TRBJ1-6; the D gene is possibly TRBD1 (5 bases). Germline V lookup: CDR1 MDHEN, CDR2 SYDVKM. Trimming took off 6 bases at V and 9 bases at J, with 15 bases between the two ends. The CDR3 extends over 14 amino acids. As DNA, the CDR3 is TGTGCCAGCAGCTCCCCGGGGGGAGGTTCACCCCTCCACTTT. Amino acids: CASSSPGGGSPLHF.

This chain connects TRBV3-1 (or the pseudogene TRBV3-2) to TRBJ2-1; D is unresolved. CDR3 size: 16 residues. Between the trimmed V and J ends, which lost 0 bases and 5 bases, there was a span of 14 bases. Germline V lookup: CDR1 LGHDT, CDR2 YNNKEL (reference sequence). Written as DNA, the CDR3 is TGTGCCAGCAGCCAAGATTCCCCCAATCCAAACAATGAGCAGTTCTTC. Encoded protein: CASSQDSPNPNNEQFF.

Concerning this clone itself: Just one base apart from a much larger clone, this may be a read error. V usage is TRBV28 and J usage is TRBJ1-5; D is perhaps TRBD1 (5 bases). Trimming removed 3 bases at V and 3 bases at J, with 9 bases between. Germline assignment: CDR1 MDHEN and CDR2 SYDVKM. CDR3 length: 14 amino acids. CDR3 sequence: CASSLGRDNQPQHF. In DNA form, the CDR3 reads TGTGCCAGCAGTTTGGGCAGGGACAATCAGCCCCAGCATTTT.

This chain uses TRBV7-3 with TRBJ1-1; TRBD1 agrees at 8 bases. The CDR3 length is 14 residues. Looked up from germline, CDR1 is SGHTA and CDR2 is FQGTGA. V gave up 4 bases and J gave up 4 bases; unmatched junction bases: 5. CDR3 amino acids: CASSYTGGSTEAFF. CDR3 nucleotide sequence: TGTGCCAGCAGCTATACAGGGGGGAGCACTGAAGCTTTCTTT. The full variable domain, in which reference TRBV7-3 and TRBJ1-1 provide the parts outside the CDR3, is GAGVSQTPSNKVTEKGKYVELRCDPISGHTALYWYRQSLGQGPEFLIYFQGTGAADDSGLPNDRFFAVRPEGSVSTLKIQRTERGDSAVYLCASSYTGGSTEAFFGQGTRLTVV.

This clone appeared a few times. CDR3 coding DNA: TGCGCCAGCAGGGACACAGGAAATCGACCCCAGCATTTT. It specifies CASRDTGNRPQHF. The chain links TRBV4-1 to TRBJ1-5; a weak D match, TRBD1 (5 bases). Germline loops: CDR1 MGHRA, CDR2 YSYEKL. CDR3 length equals 13 residues. Trimming pared 6 bases from V and 10 bases from J, leaving 16 bases between.

The J gene is TRBJ1-5, the V gene TRBV5-6, with D unresolved. This CDR3 has 15 amino acids. From germline, CDR1 is SGHDT and CDR2 YYEEEE. Trimming pared 1 base from V and 0 bases from J, leaving 8 bases between. The CDR3 sequence is CASSLKRVSNQPQHF. The CDR3 nucleotides are TGTGCCAGCAGCTTGAAACGGGTTAGCAATCAGCCCCAGCATTTT.

This clone was detected once. The J gene is TRBJ2-7, the V gene TRBV24-1; D may be TRBD2 (6 bases). Germline V gives CDR1 KGHDR, CDR2 SFDVKD. V lost 2 bases to trimming and J lost 8 bases, with 18 bases between them. This CDR3 has 15 residues. The CDR3 nucleotides read TGTGCCACCAGTGATTCTCGGGGAGGAAAGTGGCAGCAGTACTTC. Translation: CATSDSRGGKWQQYF.

The genes are TRBV18 and TRBJ2-7; tentative D call: TRBD1 (6 bases). Trimming cost V 5 bases and J 1 base, with 12 bases left between them. Germline V gives CDR1 KGHSH, CDR2 LQKENI. The CDR3 totals 14 residues. CDR3 region: CASSSGTGSYEQYF. In nucleotides, the CDR3 is TGTGCCAGCTCATCGGGTACAGGGTCCTACGAGCAGTACTTC.

The J gene is TRBJ2-5, the V gene TRBV3-1 (or the pseudogene TRBV3-2); a weak D match, TRBD2 (6 bases). CDR1 and CDR2 (germline): LGHDT, YNNKEL (reference sequence). The CDR3 extends over 13 amino acids. Trimming cost V 4 bases and J 1 base, with 7 bases left between them. The CDR3: CASSLGLQETQYF. CDR3 DNA sequence: TGTGCCAGCAGCCTGGGACTCCAAGAGACCCAGTACTTC.

The chain carries TRBV11-2 and TRBJ1-1, with a possible D match to TRBD1 (6 bases). Germline V gives CDR1 SGHAT, CDR2 FQNNGV. V lost 3 bases to trimming and J lost 8 bases, with 7 bases between them. The CDR3 totals 11 residues. The CDR3 coding sequence is TGTGCCAGCAGCTTCACAGGGGAAGCTTTCTTT. This translates into CASSFTGEAFF.

The V call is TRBV2, the J call TRBJ1-2; 7 bases align to TRBD1. V was clipped by 6 bases and J by 0 bases; unmatched bases: 13. The V gene's germline CDR1 is SNHLY and CDR2 FYNNEI. There are 17 residues in the CDR3. CDR3: CASRLLPGQISNYGYTF. The CDR3, as DNA: TGTGCCAGCAGGCTTCTACCGGGACAGATTTCTAACTATGGCTACACCTTC.

This rearrangement joins TRBV5-1 to TRBJ2-1, with a tentative D call TRBD1 (6 bases). The V end lost 0 bases, the J end lost 13 bases, and 20 bases lay between the germline ends. Germline CDR1 and CDR2: SGHRS and YFSETQ. The length of the CDR3 is 15 residues. The CDR3 DNA sequence: TGCGCCAGCAGCTTGGCCAGGCAGGGGACCGGACCCCAGTTCTTC. Its translation is CASSLARQGTGPQFF.

This chain connects TRBV5-5 to TRBJ1-6; D remains ambiguous. Looked up from germline, CDR1 is SGHKS and CDR2 is YYEKEE (reference sequence). V lost 1 base, J lost 8 bases, and 13 bases lay in between. CDR3 size: 15 residues. The CDR3 here is CASSLPQNSHSPLHF. The CDR3 nucleotides read TGTGCCAGCAGCTTGCCCCAGAATTCGCATTCACCCCTCCACTTT.

The V and J genes are TRBV7-9 and TRBJ1-4, with D unclear. Germline CDR1 and CDR2: SEHNR and FQNEAQ (reference sequence). The V end lost 4 bases, the J end lost 5 bases, and 8 bases lay between the germline ends. The CDR3 consists of 13 residues. CDR3 sequence reads: CASSSWENEKLFF. The CDR3 DNA sequence: TGTGCCAGCAGCTCATGGGAGAATGAAAAACTGTTTTTT.

J is TRBJ2-7 and V is TRBV27, with TRBD1 matching over 9 bases. CDR3 length: 14 amino acids. The V gene end was trimmed by 3 bases and the J gene end by 2 bases; junction bases not matched to a gene: 2. Germline assignment: CDR1 MNHEY and CDR2 SMNVEV (reference sequence). The CDR3 DNA reads as TGTGCCAGCAGTTTCGGGACAGGGACCTACGAGCAGTACTTC. Its translation: CASSFGTGTYEQYF.

V is TRBV21-1 and J is TRBJ1-3; TRBD1, the D gene given by the table, was not confirmed from the DNA. TRBV21-1 is marked as a pseudogene. The CDR3 extends over 15 amino acids. CDR3: CASSKGNRAGNTIYF. The CDR3 nucleotides read TGTGCCAGCAGCAAAGGAAACAGAGCTGGAAACACCATATATTTT.

This clone was seen a single time. The V call is TRBV5-4, the J call TRBJ1-2; possibly TRBD1 for D (6 bases). V lost 4 bases and J 3 bases, leaving 16 bases between the germline ends. The CDR3 sequence is 15 residues long. Per the germline V gene, CDR1 is SGHNT and CDR2 is YYREEE (reference sequence). The chain's CDR3 is CASSPERGRDYGYTF. CDR3 coding DNA: TGTGCCAGCAGCCCTGAGCGGGGGCGGGACTATGGCTACACCTTC.

This clone appeared a few times. The chain uses TRBV19 and TRBJ1-2; no clear D gene. From germline, CDR1 is LNHDA and CDR2 SQIVND (reference sequence). Trimming took off 5 bases at V and 3 bases at J, with 10 bases between the two ends. The CDR3 length is 13 residues. Written as DNA, the CDR3 is TGTGCCAGTAGTCCTGGTGCGGACTATGGCTACACCTTC. This sequence encodes CASSPGADYGYTF.

V usage is TRBV5-5 and J usage is TRBJ2-7; perhaps TRBD2 as D (6 bases). Trimming took off 3 bases at V and 6 bases at J, with 7 bases between the two ends. The length of the CDR3 is 11 residues. Germline V gene sequence: CDR1 SGHKS, CDR2 YYEKEE (reference sequence). The CDR3 spells CASSYSGEQYF. As DNA, the CDR3 is TGTGCCAGCAGCTATAGCGGCGAGCAGTACTTC.

This clone was detected only once. The chain combines TRBV6-6 with TRBJ1-5; 9 nucleotides match TRBD1. The CDR3 covers 19 residues. Germline V gene data show CDR1 as MNHNY and CDR2 as SVGAGI (reference sequence). With V trimmed by 5 bases and J by 0 bases, 14 bases remained unmatched. In nucleotides, the CDR3 is TGTGCCAGCAGTCACACCCGGAGGACAGGGGTTAGTAGCAATCAGCCCCAGCATTTT. It encodes CASSHTRRTGVSSNQPQHF.